The present T cell receptor beta chain was sequenced within a study of cytomegalovirus exposure and HLA in healthy donors. General study findings and limits: Follow-up analysis later connected one missense variant in DCLRE1C with trimming of TCR beta V- and J-genes. Sequencing had likely introduced a cluster of highly shared sequence variants as an artifact. Prior analysis indicated that the majority of TCR beta V segments exhibited productivity approximately 90% or approximately 30% of the time.

At sampling all donors were nominally healthy, likely with unrecorded immune exposures. The CDR3 sequence is 15 residues long. Germline V lookup: CDR1 SGHRS, CDR2 YFSETQ. 13 Jbeta primers and 60 Vbeta primers were used for the PCR. Some clones are missing from TCRdb's copy, which holds only in-frame ones; the method was immunoSEQ multiplex PCR. The sample data list 200,000 or so clones. On this clone: The target antigen is unknown.

The receptor was derived from a girl aged 2 to 9 in good health and CMV-seropositive. Sequences were obtained from PBMCs. The chain links TRBV5-1 to TRBJ2-5; TRBD1 aligns across 7 bases. Matching the DNA end better, TRBJ2-7 makes the J call doubtful. CDR3: CASNPNTGVVYEQYF. The CDR3 DNA follows: TGCGCCAGCAACCCCAATACAGGGGTTGTCTACGAGCAGTACTTC.